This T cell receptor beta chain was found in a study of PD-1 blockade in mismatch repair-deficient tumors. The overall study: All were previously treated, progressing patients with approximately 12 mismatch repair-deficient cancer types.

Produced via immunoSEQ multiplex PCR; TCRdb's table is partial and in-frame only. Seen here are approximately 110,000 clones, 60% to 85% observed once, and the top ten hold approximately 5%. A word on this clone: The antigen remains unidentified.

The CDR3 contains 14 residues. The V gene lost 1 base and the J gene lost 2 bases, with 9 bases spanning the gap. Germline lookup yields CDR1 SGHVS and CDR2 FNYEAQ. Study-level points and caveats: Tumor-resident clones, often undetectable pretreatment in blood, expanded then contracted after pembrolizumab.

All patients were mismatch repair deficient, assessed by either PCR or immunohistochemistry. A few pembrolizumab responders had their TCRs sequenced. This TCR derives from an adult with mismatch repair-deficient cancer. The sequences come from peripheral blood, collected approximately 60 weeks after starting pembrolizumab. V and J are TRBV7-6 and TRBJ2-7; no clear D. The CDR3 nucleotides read TGTGCCAGCAGCTTAGGATCGATTCCCTACGAGCAGTACTTC. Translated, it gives CASSLGSIPYEQYF.